What follows are 17 T cell receptor beta chains derived from one specimen sequenced in a study of read filtering for tumor transcriptome and immune sequencing. The library was built from about 0.4 ug RNA with molecular barcoded adaptors for alpha/delta and beta/gamma chains. TCRdb re-analysed the reads in MiXCR, keeping a single row per CDR3 protein. The sample lists about 5,800 distinct CDR3 sequences; over 20% were seen once. Sequencing was done on a sample of a population of CD138-negative cells sorted from bone marrow. The receptor set was obtained from a donor over 35 with multiple myeloma.

This clonotype showed up many times. The chain joins TRBV27 to TRBJ1-1; D is undetermined. V shed 2 bases and J shed 4 bases, with 14 bases lying between them. CDR1 is MNHEY, CDR2 SMNVEV, per germline (reference sequence). The CDR3 extends over 15 amino acids. Here the CDR3 reads CASSLRAGLGTEAFF. CDR3 nucleotide sequence: TGTGCCAGCAGTTTAAGGGCCGGGCTGGGCACTGAAGCTTTCTTT.

In its sample, this clonotype was seen many times. The genes are TRBV2 and TRBJ1-2, with D possibly being TRBD1 (6 bases). V was clipped by 1 base and J by 2 bases, with 14 bases between them. The length of the CDR3 is 16 residues. Looked up from germline, CDR1 is SNHLY and CDR2 is FYNNEI. The CDR3 loop reads CASSEVGGAPNYGYTF. In DNA, the CDR3 is TGTGCCAGCAGTGAAGTGGGGGGGGCCCCAAACTATGGCTACACCTTC.

By share, this clonotype ranks as medium-sized. The gene calls are TRBV28 and TRBJ2-1; D gene unclear. The CDR3 loop spans 14 amino acids. The germline V and J ends were trimmed by 3 bases and 0 bases, with 6 bases remaining between them. Germline V CDR1 and CDR2: MDHEN, SYDVKM. CDR3 residues: CASSFQSSYNEQFF. The CDR3, as DNA: TGTGCCAGCAGTTTCCAGAGCTCCTACAATGAGCAGTTCTTC.

On this clonotype itself: One junction end disagrees with the germline gene, perhaps due to a read error. The chain uses TRBV10-2 and TRBJ1-2, with unresolved D. Germline V gene lookup returns CDR1 WSHSY and CDR2 SAAADI. The CDR3 consists of 14 residues. This chain's CDR3 is CAGSEDGANYGNTF. Here the CDR3 DNA reads TGCGCCGGCAGTGAGGACGGAGCTAACTATGGCAACACCTTC.

This clonotype was counted many times. V and J are TRBV11-2 and TRBJ2-7; the match to TRBD2 covers 7 bases. Germline V gene data show CDR1 as SGHAT and CDR2 as FQNNGV. The CDR3 sequence is 15 residues long. V lost 5 bases, J lost 0 bases, and 7 bases stayed unmatched. CDR3 amino acids: CASSPGTTRSYEQYF. CDR3 DNA sequence: TGTGCCAGCAGCCCGGGGACTACCCGCTCCTACGAGCAGTACTTC.

This clonotype is labeled as medium-sized. The chain links TRBV4-1 to TRBJ2-1, with TRBD2 matching over 12 bases. This CDR3 region has 16 residues. In germline, CDR1 is MGHRA, CDR2 YSYEKL. Unmatched junction bases numbered 6, after V lost 0 bases and J lost 9 bases. CDR3: CASSQDSSGRAFEQFF. CDR3 in DNA: TGCGCCAGCAGCCAAGATTCTAGCGGGAGGGCCTTTGAGCAGTTCTTC.

By sample share, this clonotype is large. The DNA for the CDR3 is TGCAGTGCCAGCCGACTAGCGGGTTTCAGCAATGAGCAGTTCTTC. Protein: CSASRLAGFSNEQFF. The chain employs TRBV20-1 and TRBJ2-1; 10 nucleotides agree with TRBD2. The junction had 11 bases not matched to a gene; V was cut back by 6 bases and J by 6 bases. Germline values: CDR1 DFQATT, CDR2 SNEGSKA (reference sequence). CDR3 length: 15 amino acids.

A word on this clonotype: Because the CDR3 is missing its conserved closing phenylalanine or tryptophan, this is likely a read error. Because the CDR3's place on the DNA is in doubt, the DNA is left out and the CDR3 is given as listed by TCRdb. The chain's CDR3 is CASSLYGWNEKLFL. The V call is TRBV12-3 or TRBV12-4, the J call TRBJ1-4. Inclusive of both ends, the CDR3 amounts to 14 amino acids.

This clonotype is termed medium-sized. The chain has TRBV27 and TRBJ2-7; either TRBD1 or TRBD2 may supply D (5 bases each). Trimming shortened V by 0 bases and J by 3 bases, and 9 bases separated the two germline ends. Germline CDR1 reads MNHEY; CDR2 reads SMNVEV (reference sequence). CDR3 length: 14 residues. The CDR3 nucleotides read TGTGCCAGCAGTTTATCCGGGACCCACTACGAGCAGTACTTC. The encoded protein is CASSLSGTHYEQYF.

Ten or more counts support this clonotype. The rearrangement links TRBV6-1 to TRBJ1-5, with D tentatively TRBD1 (5 bases). The V and J ends lost 4 bases and 12 bases respectively, with 13 bases between them. The germline gives CDR1 MNHNS, CDR2 SASEGT. The CDR3 loop spans 12 amino acids. The CDR3 reads CASSAPTGHQHF. The CDR3 DNA follows: TGTGCCAGCAGTGCTCCCACAGGTCACCAGCATTTT.

This clonotype was seen ten or more times. The chain combines TRBV7-9 with TRBJ2-3, with 11 bases aligning to TRBD2. Germline trimming cut 10 bases from V and 2 bases from J; bases unmatched to any gene: 14. This CDR3 comprises 17 residues. From germline, CDR1 is SEHNR and CDR2 FQNEAQ (reference sequence). The DNA for the CDR3 is TGTGCCACCTCAAACCCGGGACTAGCGGTGATCACAGATACGCAGTATTTT. Translated, it gives CATSNPGLAVITDTQYF.

The J gene is TRBJ2-7, the V gene TRBV7-3; 10 bases are shared with TRBD1. Germline CDR1 and CDR2: SGHTA and FQGTGA. This CDR3 comprises 13 residues. CDR3: CTGSSTGTGEKYF. CDR3 bases: TGTACCGGCAGCTCGACGGGGACAGGGGAAAAATACTTC. The variable domain in full, with the rest retrieved from reference TRBV7-3 and TRBJ2-7, is GAGVSQTPSNKVTEKGKYVELRCDPISGHTALYWYRQSLGQGPEFLIYFQGTGAADDSGLPNDRFFAVRPEGSVSTLKIQRTERGDSAVYLCTGSSTGTGEKYFGPGTRLTVT.

On this clonotype itself: Because it lacks the conserved phenylalanine or tryptophan at the end, this CDR3 is likely a read error. J is TRBJ2-5 and V is TRBV12-3 or TRBV12-4; D not certain. This CDR3 has 14 residues. CDR3 in amino acids: CASSLRSNQGTQYS. The CDR3 DNA sequence: TGTGCCAGCAGTTTAAGGTCCAATCAAGGGACCCAGTACTCC.

As regards this clonotype: The conserved closing phenylalanine or tryptophan is absent in this CDR3, likely reflecting a read error. The chain uses TRBV7-9 and TRBJ2-5, with TRBD1 as a possible D gene (5 bases). The germline V gene encodes CDR1 SEHNR and CDR2 FQNEAQ (reference sequence). The CDR3 length is 13 residues. Trimming stripped 7 bases from V and 7 bases from J, with 16 bases between. The CDR3 here is CASTPAGRTTQYY. CDR3 nucleotides: TGTGCCAGCACCCCCGCAGGGCGTACGACCCAGTACTAC.

This clonotype was found once. One junction end disagrees with the germline gene, perhaps due to a read error. The chain carries TRBV7-8 and TRBJ2-2, with 7 nucleotides matching TRBD2. Germline V gene data show CDR1 as SGHVS and CDR2 as FQNEAQ. This CDR3 is built from 15 residues. The CDR3 loop is CAISRTSGAAGELFF. Written as DNA, the CDR3 is TGTGCCATCAGCAGGACCAGCGGGGCGGCCGGGGAGCTGTTTTTT.

This clonotype was counted between two and nine times. A single base separates this from a much larger clone, so it may be a read error. The rearrangement joins TRBV3-1 to TRBJ2-2, with a tentative D call TRBD2 (5 bases). Germline loops: CDR1 LGHDT, CDR2 YNNKEL (reference sequence). The CDR3 is made up of 14 amino acids. Trimming pared 7 bases from V and 3 bases from J, leaving 12 bases between. The CDR3: CASKRKEDTGELFF. The CDR3 coding sequence is TGTGCCAGCAAGCGGAAGGAAGACACCGGGGAGCTGTTTTTT.

The sample holds many counts of this clonotype. This chain joins TRBV20-1 and TRBJ1-2, with D possibly matching TRBD1 (5 bases). The CDR3 is made up of 12 amino acids. V lost 3 bases and J 4 bases, leaving 9 bases between the germline ends. Germline CDR1 DFQATT, CDR2 SNEGSKA (reference sequence). The CDR3 here is CSARRGIYGYTF. The CDR3 DNA reads TGCAGTGCTAGGAGGGGTATCTATGGCTACACCTTC.